This TCR beta chain is drawn from a study of CD8+ T cells in alopecia areata (dated by TCRdb to 2016 to 2018). For the study in its entirety: The treated patients, all with moderate-to-severe alopecia areata, were enrolled in an open-label pilot trial of oral tofacitinib given at 5 to 10 mg twice daily. Patients on tofacitinib were biopsied at baseline and after 4 and 24 weeks of treatment, and several of the patients also had a later scalp biopsy. To study T cell clonal expansion in alopecia areata, the researchers applied high-throughput TCRbeta sequencing to both the C3H/HeJ mouse model and human patients. TCRbeta CDR3 regions were amplified by immunoSEQ multiplex PCR using 35 Vbeta forward and 13 Jbeta reverse primers. Scalp clonality was compared across normal scalp (n=4), patchy alopecia areata scalp (n=8), and alopecia totalis/universalis scalp (n=8). The RNA source kit depended on sample type: the PAXgene miRNA kit for fixed scalp, the miRNeasy kit for PBMCs, and the RNeasy kit for mouse skin. Disease severity in treated patients was measured with the SALT score, which quantifies the percentage of affected scalp surface area. In humans, TCRbeta sequencing was performed on scalp tissue and on sorted CD4+ and CD8+ peripheral blood T cells from healthy controls and from patients with patchy or totalis/universalis alopecia areata. Patients received tofacitinib for 6 to 18 months and were then followed off drug for 6 months to check for delayed response and recurrence. Overall results and qualifications from the work: Because the treated cohort was small and had only one nonresponder, larger studies are needed to examine links between baseline CD8+ expansion and response. Shared TCR sequences between patients were less evident than in mice, which may be partly attributable to HLA diversity in the patient population. During tofacitinib treatment, many expanded lesional clones remained in scalp and blood, and this persistence may partly explain relapse after treatment is stopped. With tofacitinib, both scalp clonality and the number of expanded CD8+ clones among the top 100 scalp clones went down significantly. Unlike mouse skin, which is dominated by gammadelta T cells, normal human skin has resident alphabeta T cells that are also sequenced, and this complicates analysis of the scalp TCR repertoire. Compared with normal scalp, lesional scalp had higher clonality and more expanded CD8+ clones, particularly in alopecia totalis/universalis, a pattern that suggests antigenic drive.

In this sample, this clone turned up a few times. Its antigen specificity is not known. Per-base qualities were not stored, and no clone one base away is much larger. The intended sense of this specimen's time point label: 24 weeks on oral tofacitinib. Per the publication, the treatment or condition label means: oral pan-JAK inhibitor, 5-10 mg twice daily. Lesional scalp punch biopsies and peripheral blood were collected from alopecia areata patients. PBMCs were isolated by density centrifugation and stained for CD3, CD4 and CD8, and CD4+ and CD8+ T cells were sorted on a FACSAria. The CDR3 starts with the cysteine, ends with the phenylalanine, and has 11 residues. Just the 33-base CDR3 DNA is kept, in frame starting at base 1. The junction shows trimming of 9 bases on V and 4 bases on J, plus 7 bases between the germline ends. CDR1 and CDR2, per the germline V gene (reference sequence), are LNHDA and SQIVND.

The library was generated by the immunoSEQ multiplex PCR assay. For TCR sequencing, RNA was extracted from every sample and reverse transcribed into cDNA to serve as template. First-strand cDNA was synthesized with SuperScript III using a 2:1 mix of oligo-dT and random hexamers. A synthetic immune receptor repertoire was used to gauge amplification bias, and whatever bias remained was removed computationally. As for the original processing: After raw reads were preprocessed to remove errors, the CDR3 was defined following IMGT conventions as running from the conserved cysteine to phenylalanine. Clonality was calculated as 1 minus Shannon entropy normalized by log2 of the number of productive unique TCRs. Whether each scalp clone was CD4 or CD8 was inferred by checking scalp TCRbeta sequences against the CD4 and CD8 repertoires from sorted blood. In its TCRdb copy, this immuneACCESS table keeps in-frame sequences only and misses some clones. Where compared with another copy, unresolved V genes explain less than half of these, and the others have no known cause. The DNA gave D and trimming, while V, J and clone size come from that table. This sample lists 250,000 to 300,000 clones; roughly 60% were detected once. Jointly, the top ten make up around 1.8% of the sample.

The source material was CD4+ T cells sorted from blood, sampled at week 24, from a patient treated with tofacitinib. The TCR sequence derives from a human donor with alopecia areata. In this chain, TRBV19 is recombined with TRBJ1-3, with the D gene too uncertain to name. The nucleotide sequence reads TGTGCCAGCAACACAGGAAACACCATATATTTT. It encodes CASNTGNTIYF. Beyond the CDR3, the reference TRBV19 and TRBJ1-3 genes provide the residues; the full variable domain reads: DGGITQSPKYLFRKEGQNVTLSCEQNLNHDAMYWYRQDPGQGLRLIYYSQIVNDFQKGDIAEGYSVSREKKESFPLTVTSAQKNPTAFYLCASNTGNTIYFGEGSWLTVV.